This TCR beta chain was sequenced during a study of cytomegalovirus exposure and HLA in healthy donors. Points from the study as a whole: DRB1 had the most TCR associations and HLA-C the fewest, a later analysis found, with rates varying by HLA locus. The classifier, whose performance was assessed in both the original and validation cohorts, reportedly diagnosed cytomegalovirus status with high specificity and sensitivity.

The CDR3 is 15 amino acids. V lost 4 bases and J lost 9, with 16 bases in between. Germline values: CDR1 SGHTA, CDR2 FQGNSA. Vbeta (60) and Jbeta (13) primers were used in the PCR. Clones were read by immunoSEQ multiplex PCR, and TCRdb kept only the in-frame ones, dropping some. Among around 150,000 clones listed, approximately 68% were seen once. With regard to this clone: Antigen unknown.

The sequenced material came from PBMCs. V is TRBV7-2 and J is TRBJ1-6; possibly TRBD1 for D (5 bases). This clonotype was obtained from a man aged 35-49 years in good health and CMV-seronegative. The CDR3 region has the DNA TGTGCCAGCAGCTCGGTAGGCAGGGCGAGTTCACCCCTCCACTTT. This sequence encodes CASSSVGRASSPLHF.